This T cell receptor beta chain was captured in a study of vaccination and CD4 T cells after COVID-19. Looking at the study overall: Sampling post-COVID took place a median roughly 92 days after diagnosis (range 35 to 161). Blood was drawn a median around 74 days post second dose, range 14 to 241. Study-wide findings and caveats: Among reactive clones from convalescent patients, a median approximately 86% appeared only post-vaccination.

The study sequenced cultured CD4+ T cell DNA using the Oncomine TCR Beta short-read assay. TCRdb fed the PCR reads into MiXCR, producing one record per CDR3 protein. The repertoire holds over 13,000 distinct CDR3 sequences, with 21% as singletons. Indicated treatment: approximately 10-day PBMC culture with coronavirus spike peptide pools or control peptides (ViraFEST assay). This clonotype is categorized as medium-sized. Antigen unknown. Germline V gene sequence: CDR1 MNHNS, CDR2 SASEGT. This CDR3 is built from 15 residues. Deletions cut 6 bases from V and 0 bases from J, with 12 bases between. This receptor was obtained from a human donor with COVID-19. J is TRBJ1-5 and V is TRBV6-1; D is possibly TRBD1 (5 bases). Sequenced sample: cultured CD4+ T cells from blood. The CDR3 DNA is TGTGCCAGCAGCAGCGACAGCTATAGCAATCAGCCCCAGCATTTT. It specifies CASSSDSYSNQPQHF.